These 14 T cell receptor beta chains came from one sample sequenced in a study of immune cell composition in non-small cell lung cancer (dated by TCRdb to the late 2010s). The library was prepared using the immunoSEQ multiplex PCR assay. Drawn from immuneACCESS, this table holds only the in-frame rearrangements with V and J called that TCRdb kept. Clones are partly lost; checked studies trace under half to an unresolved V gene and leave the rest unexplained. The sample includes around 10,000 clones, with under 65% observed a single time. 15% to 20% of the sample rests with the top ten. Sample: lung tumor tissue. These receptors all come from a human donor with non-small cell lung cancer.

This clone was seen more than once but under ten times. The genes are TRBV9 and TRBJ2-3, with unresolved D. The CDR3 sequence is 15 residues long. Trimming shortened V by 0 bases and J by 0 bases, and 8 bases separated the two germline ends. Germline assignment: CDR1 SGDLS and CDR2 YYNGEE. CDR3 amino acids: CASSVAPTSTDTQYF. The CDR3 DNA sequence: TGTGCCAGCAGCGTAGCTCCGACTAGCACAGATACGCAGTATTTT. The variable domain in full, with the rest retrieved from reference TRBV9 and TRBJ2-3, is DSGVTQTPKHLITATGQRVTLRCSPRSGDLSVYWYQQSLDQGLQFLIQYYNGEERAKGNILERFSAQQFPDLHSELNLSSLELGDSALYFCASSVAPTSTDTQYFGPGTRLTVL.

This clone was detected a few times. The gene calls are TRBV28 and TRBJ1-4, with D perhaps matching TRBD1 (5 bases). The germline V gene encodes CDR1 MDHEN and CDR2 SYDVKM. CDR3 length equals 12 residues. Trimming took 3 bases from V and 10 from J, leaving 9 bases between them. CDR3 nucleotides: TGTGCCAGCAGTTTGTTGGGGGGAAAACTGTTTTTT. As protein: CASSLLGGKLFF.

V usage is TRBV25-1 and J usage is TRBJ1-5; D remains ambiguous. Trimming took 5 bases from V and 4 from J, leaving 9 bases between them. The CDR3 is 13 amino acids. CDR1 MGHDK and CDR2 SYGVNS come from the germline V gene. The CDR3 region is CASSPLGNQPQHF. The CDR3 DNA sequence: TGTGCCAGCAGTCCCCTCGGGAATCAGCCCCAGCATTTT. The full variable domain, rest sourced from reference TRBV25-1 and TRBJ1-5, is EADIYQTPRYLVIGTGKKITLECSQTMGHDKMYWYQQDPGMELHLIHYSYGVNSTEKGDLSSESTVSRIRTEHFPLTLESARPSHTSQYLCASSPLGNQPQHFGDGTRLSIL.

This clone turned up a few times. The genes are TRBV7-2 and TRBJ2-5; 10 nucleotides align to TRBD2. CDR1 is SGHTA and CDR2 is FQGNSA in the germline V gene. CDR3 length equals 13 residues. V lost 5 bases to trimming and J lost 5 bases; unmatched junction nucleotides: 2. The CDR3, as DNA: TGTGCCAGCAGCCAGGGACTAGCGGAGACCCAGTACTTC. Its protein product is CASSQGLAETQYF.

CDR3 DNA: TGCGCCAGCAGCTCAAAAGAGACCCAGTACTTC. This sequence encodes CASSSKETQYF. The gene calls are TRBV5-1 and TRBJ2-5; no reliable D call. Trimming left V 3 bases short and J 3 bases short, with 3 bases between. CDR1 SGHRS and CDR2 YFSETQ come from the germline V gene. The CDR3 totals 11 residues.

The V call is TRBV18, the J call TRBJ2-7; TRBD1 agrees at 8 bases. In germline, CDR1 is KGHSH, CDR2 LQKENI. With 5 bases clipped from V and 6 bases from J, the junction kept 15 bases outside the gene matches. The CDR3 totals 16 residues. CDR3 nucleotide sequence: TGTGCCAGCTCAGGGATCGGACAGGGTGGCTCTGGCGAGCAGTACTTC. Protein product: CASSGIGQGGSGEQYF.

The V and J genes are TRBV7-6 and TRBJ1-1; 9 bases align to TRBD1. This CDR3 has 15 residues. V shed 5 bases and J 4 bases; nucleotides not matched to a gene: 8. Germline V CDR1 and CDR2: SGHVS, FNYEAQ. Written as DNA, the CDR3 is TGTGCCAGCAGCAATCCGGACAGGGGAATCACTGAAGCTTTCTTT. Protein: CASSNPDRGITEAFF.

This rearrangement joins TRBV15 to TRBJ2-5; 9 positions match TRBD1. J was trimmed by 6 bases and V by 6 bases; bases with no gene match: 5. The CDR3 runs 13 residues. CDR1 LNHNV and CDR2 YYDKDF come from the germline V gene (reference sequence). This CDR3 is CATRPTGGQTQYF. DNA for the CDR3: TGTGCCACCAGACCCACAGGGGGCCAGACCCAGTACTTC.

This sequence joins TRBV7-8 and TRBJ2-6; 9 nucleotides align to TRBD2. This CDR3 contains 17 residues. V trimming: 3 bases; J trimming: 1 base; junction bases outside the gene matches: 4. Germline CDR1 SGHVS, CDR2 FQNEAQ. The CDR3 DNA sequence: TGTGCCAGCAGCTTGTTTGCGGGAGGGTCTGGGGCCAACGTCCTGACTTTC. Its translation: CASSLFAGGSGANVLTF.

V and J are TRBV6-5 and TRBJ2-7; D gene unclear. Germline-derived CDR1 and CDR2 are MNHEY and SVGAGI. V gave up 8 bases and J gave up 7 bases, with 9 bases separating them. This CDR3 is built from 10 residues. For the CDR3, the DNA is TGTGCCAGCGGGCGTCTGGAGCAGTACTTC. Protein: CASGRLEQYF.

This chain joins TRBV28 and TRBJ1-2, with TRBD1 as a possible D gene (6 bases). Trimming shortened V by 5 bases and J by 6 bases, and 7 bases separated the two germline ends. The CDR3 runs 11 residues. Germline V gene data show CDR1 as MDHEN and CDR2 as SYDVKM. The DNA for the CDR3 is TGTGCCAGCAGTGGACAGAATGGCTACACCTTC. Translation: CASSGQNGYTF.

This chain uses TRBV6-5 with TRBJ1-4; tentative D call: TRBD1 (5 bases). The CDR3 loop spans 14 amino acids. The germline gives CDR1 MNHEY, CDR2 SVGAGI. Trimming left V 4 bases short and J 2 bases short, with 8 bases between. In nucleotides, the CDR3 is TGTGCCAGCAGTTCAGGGTTCACTAATGAAAAACTGTTTTTT. Translation: CASSSGFTNEKLFF.

This rearrangement joins TRBV9 to TRBJ2-7, with 8 bases lining up with TRBD1. The CDR3 contains 15 residues. V dropped 0 bases and J dropped 2; count of bases not matched to a gene: 4. Germline CDR1 reads SGDLS; CDR2 reads YYNGEE. Here the CDR3 reads CASSVGQGPAYEQYF. Here the CDR3 DNA reads TGTGCCAGCAGCGTAGGACAGGGGCCTGCCTACGAGCAGTACTTC.

The chain employs TRBV18 and TRBJ2-7, with 9 bases lining up with TRBD2. CDR3 length: 15 amino acids. The germline gives CDR1 KGHSH, CDR2 LQKENI. V lost 0 bases to trimming and J lost 0 bases; unmatched junction nucleotides: 0. CDR3 amino acids: CASSPPSGSSYEQYF. The CDR3 DNA reads as TGTGCCAGCTCACCACCTAGCGGGAGCTCCTACGAGCAGTACTTC.